The T cell receptor (beta chain) described here comes from a study of cytotoxic CD8 clonotypes in ibrutinib-treated CLL. Study context: Response samples were drawn at a median of about eleven months of treatment, range 6 to 36. Sequencing produced an average of approximately 230,000 productive templates and more than 90,000 productive rearrangements per sample. Study-level findings and limits: There were differences in sampling times between sustained-remission and progressing patients.

Remarks on this clone: The antigen remains undetermined.

V was clipped by 2 bases and J by 8 bases; unmatched bases: 6. The CDR3 is made up of 15 amino acids. Germline CDR1 reads MNHNY; CDR2 reads SVGAGI (reference sequence). Sequencing was performed with immunoSEQ multiplex PCR; in TCRdb, only in-frame clones are kept and a portion is missing. The table lists 140,000 to 150,000 clones, about 78% of them singletons. Here the sequenced sample was PBMCs, taken after 24 months of ibrutinib treatment. V is TRBV6-6 and J is TRBJ1-3; TRBD1 agrees at 10 bases. The sequence was obtained from a human donor with chronic lymphocytic leukemia. The chain's CDR3 is CASSYPGTGDDTIYF. The CDR3 region has the DNA TGTGCCAGCAGTTACCCCGGGACAGGGGATGACACCATATATTTT.